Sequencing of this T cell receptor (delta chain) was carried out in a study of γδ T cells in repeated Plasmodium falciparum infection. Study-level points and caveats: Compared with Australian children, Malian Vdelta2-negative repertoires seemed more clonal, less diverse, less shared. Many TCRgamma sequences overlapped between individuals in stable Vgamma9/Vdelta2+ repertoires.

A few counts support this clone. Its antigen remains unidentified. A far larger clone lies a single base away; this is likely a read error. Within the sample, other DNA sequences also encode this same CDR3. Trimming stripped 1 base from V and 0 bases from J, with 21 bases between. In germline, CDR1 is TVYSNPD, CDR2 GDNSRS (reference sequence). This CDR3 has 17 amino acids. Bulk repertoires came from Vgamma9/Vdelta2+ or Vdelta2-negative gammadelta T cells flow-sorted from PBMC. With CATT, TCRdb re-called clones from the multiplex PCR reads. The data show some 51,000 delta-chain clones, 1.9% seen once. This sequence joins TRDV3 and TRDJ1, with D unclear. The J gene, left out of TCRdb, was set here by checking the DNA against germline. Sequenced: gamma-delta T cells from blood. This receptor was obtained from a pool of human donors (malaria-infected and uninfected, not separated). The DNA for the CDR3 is TGTGCCTTTAACCTCCCTCGATCTGCAGCGTACACCGATAAACTCATCTTT. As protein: CAFNLPRSAAYTDKLIF.